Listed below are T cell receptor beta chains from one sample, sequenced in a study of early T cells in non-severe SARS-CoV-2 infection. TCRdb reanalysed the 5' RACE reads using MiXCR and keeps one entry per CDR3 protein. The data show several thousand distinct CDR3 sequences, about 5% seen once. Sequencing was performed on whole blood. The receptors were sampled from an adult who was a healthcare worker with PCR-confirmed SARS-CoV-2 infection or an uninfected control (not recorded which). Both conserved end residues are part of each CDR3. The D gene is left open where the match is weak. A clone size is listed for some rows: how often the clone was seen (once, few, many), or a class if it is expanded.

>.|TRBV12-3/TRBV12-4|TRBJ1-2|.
TGTGCCAGCAGAGGGCAGCTTTTTGGCTACACCTTC
CASRGQLFGYTF
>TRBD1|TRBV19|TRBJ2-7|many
TGTGCCAGTAGTATGGACAGGGGGCATGGCTACGAGCAGTACTTC
CASSMDRGHGYEQYF
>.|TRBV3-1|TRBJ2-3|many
TGTGCCAGCAGCGCTGGACATACGCAGTATTTT
CASSAGHTQYF
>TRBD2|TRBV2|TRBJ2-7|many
TGTGCCAGTGGGACTAGCGGATTCCTCGAGCAGTACTTC
CASGTSGFLEQYF
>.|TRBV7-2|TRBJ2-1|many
TGTGCCAGCAGCTTCGCGGCCAGTGAGCAGTTCTTC
CASSFAASEQFF
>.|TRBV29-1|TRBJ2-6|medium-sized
TGCAGCGTTGACTATATCCCGTTCTCTGGGGCCAACGTCCTGACTTTC
CSVDYIPFSGANVLTF
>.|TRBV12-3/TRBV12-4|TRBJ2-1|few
TGTGCCAGCAGTTTAGGGGGAGACAATGAGCAGTTCTTC
CASSLGGDNEQFF
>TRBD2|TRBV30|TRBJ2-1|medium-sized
TGTGCCTGGAGTGTATCCCTAGCGGGACCCATCAATGAGCAGTTCTTC
CAWSVSLAGPINEQFF
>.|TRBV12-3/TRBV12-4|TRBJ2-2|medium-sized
TGTGCCAGCCGGGAGGCTCGACTAGGGGGTTTCGGGGAGCTGTTTTTT
CASREARLGGFGELFF
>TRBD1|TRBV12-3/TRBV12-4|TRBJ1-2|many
TGTGCCAGCAGACCGACAGGGGAGCAAGGCTACACCTTC
CASRPTGEQGYTF
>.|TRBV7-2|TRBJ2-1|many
TGTGCCAGCAGCTTCTTACCGGGAGCTTCTAATGAGCAGTTCTTC
CASSFLPGASNEQFF
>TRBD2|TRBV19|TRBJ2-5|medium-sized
TGTGCCAGTAGTATAGTAGGTAGCGGGAGAGAGACCCAGTACTTC
CASSIVGSGRETQYF
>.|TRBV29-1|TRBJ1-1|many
TGCAGCGCCGAGAACACTGAAGCTTTCTTT
CSAENTEAFF
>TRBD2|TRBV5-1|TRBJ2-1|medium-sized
TGCGCCAGCAGCCTGTCTAGCGGGAGTTTCGATGAGCAGTTCTTC
CASSLSSGSFDEQFF
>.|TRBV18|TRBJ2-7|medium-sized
TGTGCCAGCTCACCGACGGCGGGGTACGAGCAGTACTTC
CASSPTAGYEQYF
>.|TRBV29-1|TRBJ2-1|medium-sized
TGCAGCGTTGGCCCGATCACAGGGCCCGGTGAGCAGTTCTTC
CSVGPITGPGEQFF
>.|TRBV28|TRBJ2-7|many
TGTGCCACCTCTCCGCCGGGGAAGGCCTACGAGCAGTACTTC
CATSPPGKAYEQYF
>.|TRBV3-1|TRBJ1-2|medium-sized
TGTGCCAGCAGCGCAGCATTGGCCACTTCTTATGGCTACACCTTC
CASSAALATSYGYTF
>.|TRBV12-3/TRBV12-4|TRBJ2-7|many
TGTGCCAGCAGTGCTACTGGGACTTTCTACGAGCAGTACTTC
CASSATGTFYEQYF
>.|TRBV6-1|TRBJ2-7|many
TGTGCCAGCAGTGACAGGTACTCCTACGAGCAGTACTTC
CASSDRYSYEQYF
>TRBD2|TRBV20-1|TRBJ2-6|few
TGCAGTGCTAGCCGGGGACTAGCGGGAGCGTCGGGGGCCAACGTCCTGACTTTC
CSASRGLAGASGANVLTF
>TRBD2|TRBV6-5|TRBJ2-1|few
TGTGCCAGCAGCACTAGCGGCCAGAGGCCCTACAATGAGCAGTTCTTC
CASSTSGQRPYNEQFF
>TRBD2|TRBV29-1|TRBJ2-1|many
TGCAGCGTTTCAAGCGGGAGGGCCGGTGAGCAGTTCTTC
CSVSSGRAGEQFF
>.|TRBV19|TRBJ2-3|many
TGTGCCAGTAGCCGAGCCCCGGGAAGCACAGATACGCAGTATTTT
CASSRAPGSTDTQYF
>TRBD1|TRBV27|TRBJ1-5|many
TGTGCCAGCAGTAGACAGGGAAGCAATCAGCCCCAGCATTTT
CASSRQGSNQPQHF
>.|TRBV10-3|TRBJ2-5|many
TGTGCCATATCCCCCAGGGAGGAAGAGACCCAGTACTTC
CAISPREEETQYF
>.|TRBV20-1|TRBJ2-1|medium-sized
TGCAGTGCTAGATCCCACAGGGACTCCTACAATGAGCAGTTCTTC
CSARSHRDSYNEQFF
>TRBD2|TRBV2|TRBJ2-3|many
TGTGTTTTCGGACTAGCGGGAGTGGGCCTCACAGATACGCAGTATTTT
CVFGLAGVGLTDTQYF
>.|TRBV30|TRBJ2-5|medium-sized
TGTGCCTGGAGCGCAAACGACGGCCTCCTGGGAGAGACCCAGTACTTC
CAWSANDGLLGETQYF
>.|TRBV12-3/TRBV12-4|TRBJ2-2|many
TGTGCCAGCAAGTTGCGGGCCGGGGAGCTGTTTTTT
CASKLRAGELFF
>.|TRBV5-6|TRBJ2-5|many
TGTGCCAGCAGCCCTGGGGAAAGGGACCAGTACTTC
CASSPGERDQYF